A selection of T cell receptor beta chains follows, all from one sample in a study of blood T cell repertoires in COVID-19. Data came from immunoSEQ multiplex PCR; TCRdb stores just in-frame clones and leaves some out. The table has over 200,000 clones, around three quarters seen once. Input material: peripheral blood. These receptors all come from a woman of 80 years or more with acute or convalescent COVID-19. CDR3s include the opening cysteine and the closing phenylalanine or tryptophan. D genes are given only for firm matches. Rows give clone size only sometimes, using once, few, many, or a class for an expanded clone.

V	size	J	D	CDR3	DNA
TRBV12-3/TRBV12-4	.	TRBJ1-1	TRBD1	CASSFQGATEAFF	TGTGCCAGCAGTTTCCAGGGGGCGACTGAAGCTTTCTTT
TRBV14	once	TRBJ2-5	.	CASSREGPAQGGTQYF	TGTGCCAGCAGCCGTGAAGGGCCGGCTCAGGGGGGGACCCAGTACTTC
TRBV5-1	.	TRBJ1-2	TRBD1	CASSLVETGGANGYTF	TGCGCCAGCAGCTTGGTTGAAACAGGGGGCGCGAATGGCTACACCTTC
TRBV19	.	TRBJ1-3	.	CASSWGGARSGNTIYF	TGTGCCAGTAGCTGGGGGGGGGCGAGATCTGGAAACACCATATATTTT
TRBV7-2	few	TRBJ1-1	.	CASSLDYTSTEAFF	TGTGCCAGCAGTCTGGACTATACGAGCACTGAAGCTTTCTTT
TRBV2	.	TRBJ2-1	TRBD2	CASSSPAGGYNEQFF	TGTGCCAGCAGTTCCCCGGCGGGGGGGTACAATGAGCAGTTCTTC
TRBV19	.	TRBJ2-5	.	CASSPHSLETQYF	TGTGCCAGTAGTCCCCACTCGTTGGAGACCCAGTACTTC
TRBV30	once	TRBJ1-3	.	CAWSAEWRGNTIYF	TGTGCCTGGAGCGCCGAATGGCGGGGAAACACCATATATTTT
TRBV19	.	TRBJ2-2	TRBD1	CASSLGTGGASGELFF	TGTGCCAGTAGTCTAGGGACAGGGGGCGCTTCCGGGGAGCTGTTTTTT
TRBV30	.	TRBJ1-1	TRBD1	CAWVKPGQWYTEAFF	TGTGCCTGGGTTAAACCGGGACAGTGGTACACTGAAGCTTTCTTT
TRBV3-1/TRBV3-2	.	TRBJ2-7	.	CASSQGPREQYF	TGTGCCAGCAGCCAGGGGCCGAGAGAGCAGTACTTC
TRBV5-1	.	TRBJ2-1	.	CASRPEGPYNEQFF	TGCGCCAGCAGACCGGAGGGCCCCTACAATGAGCAGTTCTTC
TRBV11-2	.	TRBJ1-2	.	CASSPTSGNYGYTF	TGTGCCAGCAGCCCAACTTCGGGGAACTATGGCTACACCTTC
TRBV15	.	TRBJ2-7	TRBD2	CATRTSGNYEQYF	TGTGCCACTAGGACTAGCGGGAACTACGAGCAGTACTTC
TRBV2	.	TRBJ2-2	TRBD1	CASSVQGANTGELFF	TGTGCCAGCAGTGTTCAGGGGGCGAACACCGGGGAGCTGTTTTTT
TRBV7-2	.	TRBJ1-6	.	CASSSGMKNSPLHF	TGTGCCAGCAGCTCCGGTATGAAAAATTCACCCCTCCACTTT
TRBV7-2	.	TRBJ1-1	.	CASSLGYGSGRGNTEAFF	TGTGCCAGCAGCTTAGGATATGGATCAGGGCGAGGGAACACTGAAGCTTTCTTT
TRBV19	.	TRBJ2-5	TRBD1	CASSSSGRTGIETQYF	TGTGCCAGTAGTAGTTCTGGCCGGACAGGGATCGAGACCCAGTACTTC
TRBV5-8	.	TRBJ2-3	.	CASSQGTVGPKDTQYF	TGTGCCAGCAGCCAGGGGACGGTTGGCCCCAAAGATACGCAGTATTTT
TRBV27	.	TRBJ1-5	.	CASSIGPDRSNQPQHF	TGTGCCAGCAGTATAGGACCCGACAGGAGCAATCAGCCCCAGCATTTT
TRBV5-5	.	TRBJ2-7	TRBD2	CASSLDRGGSLVDEQYF	TGTGCCAGCAGCTTGGATCGCGGCGGGAGTCTCGTCGACGAGCAGTACTTC
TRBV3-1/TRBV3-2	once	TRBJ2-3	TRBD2	CASSPTGTSGRGQYF	TGTGCCAGCAGCCCGACCGGGACTAGCGGGAGGGGGCAGTATTTT
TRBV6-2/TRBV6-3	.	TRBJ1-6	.	CASSRSQGHDNSPLHF	TGTGCCAGCAGTCGTTCTCAGGGACACGATAATTCACCCCTCCACTTT
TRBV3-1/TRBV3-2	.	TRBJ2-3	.	CASSRGGPADTQYF	TGTGCCAGCAGCCGGGGGGGCCCCGCAGATACGCAGTATTTT
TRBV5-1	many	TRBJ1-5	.	CASSLVGAGHQPQHF	TGCGCCAGCAGCTTGGTTGGGGCAGGCCATCAGCCCCAGCATTTT
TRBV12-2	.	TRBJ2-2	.	CASRIISGMGNTGELFF	TGTGCAAGTCGCATAATTAGCGGGATGGGGAACACCGGGGAGCTGTTTTTT
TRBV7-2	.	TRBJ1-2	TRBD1	CASSPDRVNTF	TGTGCCAGCAGCCCCGACAGGGTAAACACCTTC
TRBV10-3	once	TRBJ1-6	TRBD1	CAISVDRARNSPLHF	TGTGCCATCAGTGTGGACAGGGCTAGGAATTCACCCCTCCACTTT
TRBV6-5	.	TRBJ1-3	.	CASSYQAQPSGNTIYF	TGTGCCAGCAGTTACCAGGCGCAACCCTCTGGAAACACCATATATTTT
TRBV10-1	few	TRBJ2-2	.	CASSLSSTGELFF	TGCGCCAGCAGTTTGTCCAGCACCGGGGAGCTGTTTTTT
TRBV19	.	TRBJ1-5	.	CASSIGGRDQPQHF	TGTGCCAGTAGTATAGGGGGCCGGGATCAGCCCCAGCATTTT
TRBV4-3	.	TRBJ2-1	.	CASSQGVGRNEQFF	TGCGCCAGCAGCCAAGGGGTAGGCAGGAATGAGCAGTTCTTC
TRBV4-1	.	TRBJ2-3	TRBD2	CASSQDSLPGGATDTQYF	TGCGCCAGCAGCCAAGATTCCCTCCCGGGGGGGGCCACAGATACGCAGTATTTT
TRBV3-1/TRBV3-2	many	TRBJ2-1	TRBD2	CASSSRLAGPKGNNEQFF	TGTGCCAGCAGCTCGCGACTAGCGGGCCCGAAGGGGAACAATGAGCAGTTCTTC
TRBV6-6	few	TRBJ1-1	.	CASSRGRTEAFF	TGTGCCAGCAGCCGGGGGAGGACTGAAGCTTTCTTT
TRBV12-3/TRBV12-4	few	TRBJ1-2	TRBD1	CASSPGTDYGYTF	TGTGCCAGCAGTCCAGGGACAGACTATGGCTACACCTTC